These 10 T cell receptor beta chains were sequenced from one sample in a study of monozygotic twins with inflammatory bowel disease. TCRdb processed the 5' RACE reads again and assigns one entry to each CDR3 protein, with no DNA. Its listing shows approximately 150,000 distinct CDR3 sequences. Sequencing was done on a sample of blood. The source is a human donor with ulcerative colitis or Crohn's disease, or a healthy co-twin of an affected twin (not recorded which).

This chain links TRBV28 with TRBJ1-3. The germline CDR1 and CDR2 sequences are MDHEN and SYDVKM. CDR3 size: 15 residues. This CDR3 is CASSLWVNSGNTIYF.

This chain connects TRBV27 to TRBJ1-6. There are 16 residues in the CDR3. CDR1 is MNHEY, CDR2 SMNVEV, per germline (reference sequence). The CDR3 sequence: CASSLSRSSYNSPLHF.

The V gene is TRBV18, the J gene TRBJ1-1. CDR1 and CDR2 from the germline V gene are KGHSH and LQKENI. The CDR3 spans 14 residues. The CDR3 sequence: CASSPETRGTEAFF.

The V gene is TRBV20-1, the J gene TRBJ1-5; TCRdb names TRBD1, which stays unverified in the absence of DNA. CDR1 and CDR2 (germline): DFQATT, SNEGSKA (reference sequence). The CDR3 is 14 residues long. CDR3 loop: CSASSTDSNQPQHF.

V is TRBV9 and J is TRBJ2-2; absent DNA, TCRdb's TRBD2 call cannot be checked. Germline V gives CDR1 SGDLS, CDR2 YYNGEE. This CDR3 has 13 residues. CDR3 amino acids: CASRGLATGELFF.

The chain is built from TRBV5-5 and TRBJ2-7; TCRdb's D call of TRBD1 is untestable without DNA. This CDR3 has 14 residues. Looked up from germline, CDR1 is SGHKS and CDR2 is YYEKEE (reference sequence). The CDR3 loop is CASSFDRWTYEQYF.

CDR3 sequence reads: CASSFRDRATEAFF. The chain combines TRBV12-3 or TRBV12-4 with TRBJ1-1; no DNA is available, so the TRBD1 call from TCRdb remains unchecked. CDR3 size: 14 residues.

V usage is TRBV25-1 and J usage is TRBJ2-1. This CDR3 comprises 12 residues. Germline lookup yields CDR1 MGHDK and CDR2 SYGVNS. This CDR3 reads CASIMQSYEQFF.

This chain uses TRBV20-1 with TRBJ2-2; there is no DNA to check the TCRdb D call of TRBD2. Germline-derived CDR1 and CDR2 are DFQATT and SNEGSKA (reference sequence). The CDR3 has 16 residues. CDR3: CSAGGARDLITGELFF.

This sequence joins TRBV5-4 and TRBJ2-5; TCRdb's D call of TRBD1 is untestable without DNA. The germline gives CDR1 SGHNT, CDR2 YYREEE (reference sequence). There are 14 residues in the CDR3. This CDR3 reads CASRPGETQETQYF.